Listed below are T cell receptor beta chains from one sample, sequenced in a study of read filtering for tumor transcriptome and immune sequencing. TCRdb reanalysed the reads using MiXCR and keeps one entry per CDR3 protein. Among about 90,000 distinct CDR3 sequences, 9% to 15% were seen once, and the ten largest hold 14% to 15%. Sequencing used a population of CD138-negative cells sorted from bone marrow. The receptors stem from a donor at least 40 years old with multiple myeloma. The CDR3 runs from the conserved cysteine through the conserved F or W. The D gene is left open where the match is weak. Size values are once, few and many counts, or a class for expanded clones, and some rows have none.

TRBV19	TRBJ1-5	TRBD1	many	CASTTGQVNQPQHF	TGTGCCAGTACCACCGGACAGGTAAATCAGCCCCAGCATTTT
TRBV9	TRBJ2-5	TRBD2	many	CASSYPSGTSDETQYF	TGTGCCAGCAGCTATCCCTCCGGGACTAGCGACGAGACCCAGTACTTC
TRBV29-1	TRBJ2-5	.	many	CSGRGLNQETQYF	TGCAGCGGCCGAGGTCTGAACCAAGAGACCCAGTACTTC
TRBV5-1	TRBJ1-4	.	many	CASSFGERNEKLFF	TGCGCCAGCAGCTTCGGCGAAAGAAATGAAAAACTGTTTTTT
TRBV6-6	TRBJ1-2	.	.	CASSDPRAGLNYGYTF	TGTGCCAGCAGTGACCCCCGAGCCGGGCTCAACTATGGCTACACCTTC
TRBV7-9	TRBJ2-1	TRBD2	many	CASRPSLLAGIFSEQFF	TGTGCCAGCAGGCCCAGTCTTCTAGCGGGTATTTTTAGTGAGCAGTTCTTC
TRBV29-1	TRBJ2-1	.	few	CSVVVGLYNEQFF	TGCAGCGTTGTGGTAGGGCTATACAATGAGCAGTTCTTC
TRBV7-2	TRBJ2-1	TRBD1	.	CASSFQGQGVDEQFF	TGTGCCAGCAGCTTCCAGGGACAGGGGGTGGATGAGCAGTTCTTC
TRBV11-2	TRBJ1-1	.	few	CASSSGRLNTEAFF	TGTGCCAGCAGCTCTGGACGGTTGAACACTGAAGCTTTCTTT
TRBV20-1	TRBJ1-1	.	many	CSAQEDWYTEAFF	TGCAGTGCTCAGGAGGATTGGTACACTGAAGCTTTCTTT
TRBV12-3/TRBV12-4	TRBJ2-1	.	many	CASSRGDPYNEQFF	TGTGCCAGCAGCCGAGGGGACCCCTACAATGAGCAGTTCTTC
TRBV5-1	TRBJ2-2	.	many	CASSSRTTEAGELFF	TGCGCCAGCAGCTCCCGGACAACTGAGGCCGGGGAGCTGTTTTTT
TRBV7-9	TRBJ2-7	TRBD1	few	CASSARTGRDEQYF	TGTGCCAGCAGCGCACGGACAGGTCGGGACGAGCAGTACTTC
TRBV18	TRBJ2-2	TRBD1	.	CASSSGTANTGELFF	TGTGCCAGCTCATCGGGGACAGCGAACACCGGGGAGCTGTTTTTT
TRBV27	TRBJ2-1	TRBD1	many	CASSPGTGLNEQFF	TGTGCCAGCAGTCCCGGGACAGGGCTGAATGAGCAGTTCTTC
TRBV5-1	TRBJ1-5	.	.	CASSPGGNNQPQHF	TGCGCCAGCAGTCCGGGGGGTAACAATCAGCCCCAGCATTTT
TRBV29-1	TRBJ2-1	.	many	CSVGRQRTYNEQFF	TGCAGCGTGGGACGACAGAGGACCTACAATGAGCAGTTCTTC
TRBV7-9	TRBJ2-3	.	many	CASSLAQAGDTQYF	TGTGCCAGCAGCTTAGCACAAGCGGGAGATACGCAGTATTTT
TRBV2	TRBJ2-7	.	many	CASSERAAGTGEQYF	TGTGCCAGCAGTGAGAGAGCGGCAGGGACGGGCGAGCAGTACTTC
TRBV6-6	TRBJ1-5	.	few	CASSYGRRYTSNQPQHF	TGTGCCAGCAGTTACGGCCGACGGTACACTAGCAATCAGCCCCAGCATTTT
TRBV6-1	TRBJ1-5	.	many	CASRDGDLNQPQHF	TGTGCCAGCAGGGACGGTGACTTAAATCAGCCCCAGCATTTT
TRBV29-1	TRBJ2-5	TRBD1	many	CSAITSGGETQYF	TGCAGCGCCATAACTTCAGGGGGAGAGACCCAGTACTTC
TRBV28	TRBJ2-1	.	many	CASSLPGNNEQFF	TGTGCCAGCAGTTTACCGGGGAACAATGAGCAGTTCTTC
TRBV3-1	TRBJ2-7	.	many	CASSQGLYEQYF	TGTGCCAGCAGCCAAGGGCTCTACGAGCAGTACTTC
TRBV11-2	TRBJ2-7	.	.	CASSSAGTTYEQYF	TGTGCCAGCAGCTCCGCCGGGACAACCTACGAGCAGTACTTC
TRBV5-1	TRBJ1-5	.	few	CASSLTGPEPQHF	TGCGCCAGCAGCCTCACAGGGCCTGAGCCCCAGCATTTT
TRBV6-5	TRBJ1-1	TRBD1	many	CASRRQGLGKSTEAFF	TGTGCCAGCAGAAGACAGGGCTTGGGCAAGTCGACTGAAGCTTTCTTT
TRBV11-2	TRBJ1-3	.	many	CASSLAVDLSNTIYF	TGTGCCAGCAGCCTGGCGGTGGATCTATCGAACACCATATATTTT
TRBV18	TRBJ1-5	.	many	CASSPDRSRNQPQHF	TGTGCCAGCTCACCCGACAGGTCGCGCAATCAGCCCCAGCATTTT
TRBV20-1	TRBJ2-7	.	few	CSALRDNDEQYF	TGCAGTGCACTCCGGGACAACGACGAGCAGTACTTC
TRBV30	TRBJ1-5	.	many	CAWREQNSNQPQHF	TGTGCCTGGAGAGAGCAAAATAGCAATCAGCCCCAGCATTTT
TRBV5-1	TRBJ2-1	.	many	CASSLGGANEQFF	TGCGCCAGCAGCTTGGGGGGGGCCAATGAGCAGTTCTTC
TRBV30	TRBJ2-7	TRBD1	many	CAWWDRDRGYEQYF	TGTGCCTGGTGGGACAGGGATAGGGGTTACGAGCAGTACTTC
TRBV29-1	TRBJ1-4	.	many	CSVEEPGEKLFF	TGCAGCGTTGAAGAGCCAGGGGAAAAACTGTTTTTT
TRBV19	TRBJ2-7	.	many	CASRSGGSSYEQYF	TGTGCCAGTAGGAGTGGAGGGAGCTCCTACGAGCAGTACTTC
TRBV20-1	TRBJ2-3	.	.	CSATSGLASGTDTQYF	TGCAGTGCTACGTCGGGACTTGCGTCCGGCACAGATACGCAGTATTTT
TRBV18	TRBJ2-1	.	few	CASSPRLDPYNEQFF	TGTGCCAGCTCACCACGATTGGACCCCTACAATGAGCAGTTCTTC
TRBV5-4	TRBJ2-3	.	.	CASSARDRGGVDTQYF	TGTGCCAGCAGCGCTAGAGACCGAGGTGGTGTAGATACGCAGTATTTT
TRBV5-1	TRBJ2-4	TRBD2	.	CASSLVASGRYGAKNIQYF	TGCGCCAGCAGCTTGGTGGCTAGCGGGAGATATGGGGCCAAAAACATTCAGTACTTC
TRBV7-8	TRBJ2-3	TRBD1	many	CASSWSGTGSTDTQYF	TGTGCCAGCAGCTGGTCCGGGACAGGGTCCACAGATACGCAGTATTTT
TRBV7-9	TRBJ2-1	TRBD2	few	CASSLVSGAPYNEQFF	TGTGCCAGCAGCTTAGTCAGCGGGGCCCCCTACAATGAGCAGTTCTTC
TRBV28	TRBJ2-2	.	many	CASSSEGYYGELFF	TGTGCCAGCAGTTCTGAAGGCTACTACGGGGAGCTGTTTTTT
TRBV3-1	TRBJ2-3	.	many	CASSQGVIAPTDTQYF	TGTGCCAGCAGCCAAGGGGTAATAGCCCCCACAGATACGCAGTATTTT
TRBV5-1	TRBJ2-1	.	.	CASTLTVATYNGQFF	TGCGCCAGCACCCTGACTGTGGCAACCTACAATGGGCAGTTCTTC
TRBV3-1	TRBJ2-1	.	many	CASSQDARGGNEQFF	TGTGCCAGCAGCCAAGATGCAAGGGGTGGCAATGAGCAGTTCTTC
TRBV10-3	TRBJ2-1	TRBD2	many	CAILESGSNEQFF	TGTGCCATCCTTGAGAGCGGGAGTAATGAGCAGTTCTTC
TRBV19	TRBJ2-1	.	many	CASSPRGRDEQFF	TGTGCCAGTAGTCCTCGTGGCAGAGATGAGCAGTTCTTC
TRBV28	TRBJ2-6	.	many	CASSFGGANVLTF	TGTGCCAGCAGTTTTGGTGGGGCCAACGTCCTGACTTTC
TRBV2	TRBJ2-5	TRBD1	.	CASGQGSQETQYF	TGTGCCAGTGGACAGGGGTCCCAAGAGACCCAGTACTTC
TRBV5-1	TRBJ2-3	TRBD2	many	CASSLGLAVTDTQYF	TGCGCCAGCAGCCTAGGACTAGCGGTCACAGATACGCAGTATTTT
TRBV7-3	TRBJ2-2	TRBD2	many	CASSLVRWREANTGELFF	TGTGCCAGCAGCTTAGTCCGGTGGCGGGAGGCTAACACCGGGGAGCTGTTTTTT
TRBV5-1	TRBJ2-7	TRBD1	.	CASSFSRQGEQYF	TGCGCCAGCAGCTTTAGTAGACAGGGTGAGCAGTACTTC
TRBV29-1	TRBJ2-1	.	many	CSVDRAQGGNEQFF	TGCAGCGTTGACCGGGCACAAGGTGGCAATGAGCAGTTCTTC
TRBV19	TRBJ1-1	.	many	CASSTLGGELGNTEAFF	TGTGCCAGTAGTACTCTAGGCGGGGAACTAGGGAACACTGAAGCTTTCTTT
TRBV10-3	TRBJ2-5	.	many	CAISESTEGTQETQYF	TGTGCCATCAGTGAGTCGACGGAGGGGACCCAAGAGACCCAGTACTTC
TRBV5-1	TRBJ2-5	TRBD2	many	CASSPRTSDEETQYF	TGCGCCAGCAGCCCCCGGACTAGCGACGAAGAGACCCAGTACTTC
TRBV15	TRBJ2-2	TRBD2	many	CATSRDPAGGSSGELFF	TGTGCCACCAGCAGAGATCCGGCGGGAGGATCGTCCGGGGAGCTGTTTTTT
TRBV29-1	TRBJ1-1	.	many	CSVAILEGRAFF	TGCAGCGTTGCTATATTGGAGGGCAGGGCTTTCTTT
TRBV28	TRBJ1-1	.	many	CATAPTRVGRPMIEAFF	TGTGCCACTGCCCCTACACGGGTAGGACGGCCGATGATCGAAGCTTTCTTT